A selection of T cell receptor beta chains follows, all from one sample in a study of breast tumors, draining lymph nodes, adjacent tissues. TCRdb recomputed calls from the multiplex PCR reads with MiXCR, one row per CDR3 protein. The sample has 20,000 to 25,000 distinct CDR3 sequences; approximately 49% are singletons. The sequencing sample was made of breast tumor tissue. These receptors were obtained from a female donor with breast cancer. Some clones in this sample may be carry-over from other donors' samples. CDR3s include the opening cysteine and the closing phenylalanine or tryptophan. A D gene is named only where the DNA matches it firmly. Clone sizes are given selectively: once, few, many, or a class where the clone is expanded.

medium-sized | - | TRBJ2-7 | TRBV4-1 | TGCGCCAGCAGCCCCTATTACCGGAGCTACGAGCAGTACTTC | CASSPYYRSYEQYF
many | TRBD1 | TRBJ1-5 | TRBV6-1 | TGTGCCAGCAGTGAAGCGACAGGGTATCAGCCCCAGCATTTT | CASSEATGYQPQHF
medium-sized | TRBD2 | TRBJ2-7 | TRBV10-3 | TGTGCCATCAATCCTACCGGGACTAGCAACGACGAGCAGTACTTC | CAINPTGTSNDEQYF
medium-sized | - | TRBJ2-7 | TRBV12-3/TRBV12-4 | TGTGCCAGCAGTGTGGCCGTTGAGCAGTACTTC | CASSVAVEQYF
medium-sized | TRBD1 | TRBJ1-5 | TRBV20-1 | TGCAGTGCTACCGGGACAGGGAGGGGGGGACAGCAGCCCCAGCATTTT | CSATGTGRGGQQPQHF
many | - | TRBJ2-1 | TRBV6-6 | TGTGCCAGCAGTCCCGCCCGTAGCGACTACAATGAGCAGTTCTTC | CASSPARSDYNEQFF
medium-sized | TRBD1 | TRBJ1-5 | TRBV2 | TGTGCCAGCAGTGAGATGGGACAGGGCAATCAGCCCCAGCATTTT | CASSEMGQGNQPQHF
- | - | TRBJ1-2 | TRBV25-1 | TGTGCCAGTTCGCGCAGTGGGGGGTATGGCTACACCTTC | CASSRSGGYGYTF
many | TRBD1 | TRBJ2-1 | TRBV7-2 | TGTGCCAGCAGCTTAGCGGGACAGGGGACCTACAATGAGCAGTTCTTC | CASSLAGQGTYNEQFF
many | TRBD2 | TRBJ2-7 | TRBV11-3 | TGTGCCAGCAGCTTAGTCGGGGCTAGCGGGAGGTATGAGCAGTACTTC | CASSLVGASGRYEQYF
few | - | TRBJ2-2 | TRBV15 | TGTGCCACCAGCAGAGAGATATCAGGCACCGGGGAGCTGTTTTTT | CATSREISGTGELFF
many | TRBD2 | TRBJ2-3 | TRBV20-1 | TGCAGTGCTAGAGATCCCCTACTAGCGGGAGGGCAAGGTACGCAGTATTTT | CSARDPLLAGGQGTQYF
- | TRBD1 | TRBJ2-7 | TRBV12-3/TRBV12-4 | TGTGCCAGCAGTTTATCGGGGACAGGGGACGAGCAGTACTTC | CASSLSGTGDEQYF
many | - | TRBJ2-5 | TRBV2 | TGTGCCAGCAGTGTTTCAGAGGGGTTTGGGGAGACCCAGTACTTC | CASSVSEGFGETQYF
- | TRBD1 | TRBJ2-3 | TRBV11-3 | TGTGCCAGCAGCTTAGATGGGACAGGGAATCGCGAGTATTTT | CASSLDGTGNREYF
many | - | TRBJ2-7 | TRBV11-3 | TGTGCCAGCAGCCCTGCCGATTCTTGGGTGTACTTC | CASSPADSWVYF
- | - | TRBJ1-1 | TRBV30 | TGTGCCTGGAGCAGAGCCCTGAACACTGAAGCTTTCTTT | CAWSRALNTEAFF
- | - | TRBJ1-5 | TRBV10-3 | TGTGCCATCAGTGAGTCTGAGAATCAGCCCCAGCATTTT | CAISESENQPQHF
many | TRBD2 | TRBJ2-1 | TRBV7-9 | TGTGCCAGCAGCTTAGAGGGGACTAGCGGGAGCCAGTTCTTC | CASSLEGTSGSQFF
- | TRBD2 | TRBJ2-7 | TRBV24-1 | TGTGCCACCAGTACTAGCGGGAGAGGATACGAGCAGTACTTC | CATSTSGRGYEQYF
- | - | TRBJ2-3 | TRBV30 | TGCGCCCACACTCGACTTACTAGCACAGATGCGCAGTATTTT | CAHTRLTSTDAQYF
- | - | TRBJ1-3 | TRBV9 | - | CASSVGPGTGNTTYF
many | - | TRBJ1-5 | TRBV7-8 | TGTGCCAGCAGCCCCCGTAAAGGGGGAATTCAGCCCCAGCATTTT | CASSPRKGGIQPQHF
many | - | TRBJ2-6 | TRBV20-1 | TGCAGTGCGCGGGACAGTGGTGCCTCTGGGGCCAACGTCCTGACTTTC | CSARDSGASGANVLTF
many | - | TRBJ1-3 | TRBV4-1 | TGCGCCAGCAGCTGGAGGGAATCCTCTGGAAACACCATATATTTT | CASSWRESSGNTIYF
- | TRBD2 | TRBJ2-7 | TRBV28 | TGTGCCAGCAGTTCTCCCGAGACTGGCGGGAGATTCGAGCAGTACTTC | CASSSPETGGRFEQYF
many | - | TRBJ1-3 | TRBV20-1 | TGCAGTGTAATGAGTAACCCTGGAAACACCATATATTTT | CSVMSNPGNTIYF
many | TRBD2 | TRBJ2-7 | TRBV11-3 | TGTGCCAGCAGCTTAGCCCACGCGGGAGGCTACGAGCAGTACTTC | CASSLAHAGGYEQYF
many | - | TRBJ1-2 | TRBV5-1 | TGCGCCAGCAGCCGGGATGGGACGGCCTATGGCTACACCTTC | CASSRDGTAYGYTF
few | - | TRBJ2-5 | TRBV12-3/TRBV12-4 | TGTGCCAGCAGTCCCCACCCGCCGTCGAGCGGGACCCAGTACTTC | CASSPHPPSSGTQYF
many | TRBD1 | TRBJ2-5 | TRBV5-1 | TGCGCCAGCAGCTTGTTTGGGACAGGCCAAGAGACCCAGTACTTC | CASSLFGTGQETQYF
- | TRBD1 | TRBJ1-2 | TRBV2 | TGTGCCTGCAGGGGGGGCTATGGCTACACCTTC | CACRGGYGYTF
many | - | TRBJ1-4 | TRBV7-2 | TGTGCCAGCAGCTTAATGAGGGAAACTAATGAAAAACTGTTTTTT | CASSLMRETNEKLFF
many | TRBD1 | TRBJ2-7 | TRBV6-1 | TGTGCCAGCAGTGACCACAGGGGGCCCAACTACGAGCAGTACTTC | CASSDHRGPNYEQYF
- | TRBD1 | TRBJ1-5 | TRBV24-1 | TGTGCCACCAGTCGTAAAGGGGGGACAGATACGCAGCATTTT | CATSRKGGTDTQHF
few | TRBD2 | TRBJ2-3 | TRBV20-1 | TGCAGTGGATCGGCTAGCGGGAGAGGCCATACGCAGTATTTC | CSGSASGRGHTQYF
many | - | TRBJ2-7 | TRBV28 | TGTGCCAGCAGGCCGGGACCGAACATCTACGAGCAGTACTTC | CASRPGPNIYEQYF
once | - | TRBJ1-4 | TRBV5-1 | TGCGCCAGCAGCAAAGACGGACAGTTTACTAATGAAAAACTGTTTTTT | CASSKDGQFTNEKLFF
- | - | TRBJ2-2 | TRBV10-3 | TGTGCCATGGGACACACCAGGGAGCTGTTTTTT | CAMGHTRELFF
medium-sized | - | TRBJ2-7 | TRBV10-3 | TGTGCCATCACCCGGGACGGCGCCTACGAGCAGTACTTC | CAITRDGAYEQYF
many | - | TRBJ2-4 | TRBV12-3/TRBV12-4 | TGTGCCAGCAGTTTATGGTCCGGCATTCAGTACTTC | CASSLWSGIQYF
many | - | TRBJ2-2 | TRBV6-4 | TGTGCCAGCAGTGACTCGAGCGGTACCGGGGAGCTGTTTTTT | CASSDSSGTGELFF
few | TRBD1 | TRBJ1-1 | TRBV14 | TGTGCCAGCAGGGGGACAGGGGGAGTTTCCACTGAAGCTTTCTTT | CASRGTGGVSTEAFF
- | - | TRBJ1-2 | TRBV6-6 | TGTGCCAGCAGGGCCGGGTTTGGCTACACCTTC | CASRAGFGYTF
- | - | TRBJ1-6 | TRBV10-1 | TGCGCCATCTGTATGAGGACATGTGATTCACCCCTCCACTTT | CAICMRTCDSPLHF
- | TRBD2 | TRBJ2-3 | TRBV9 | TGTGCCAGCAGCGCTCCGACTAGCGTCCCAGATACGCAGTATTTT | CASSAPTSVPDTQYF
few | TRBD2 | TRBJ2-7 | TRBV5-6 | TGTGCCAGCAGTCCCGGGACTAGCGGGAGAGGCTCCTACGAGCAGTACTTC | CASSPGTSGRGSYEQYF
- | - | TRBJ2-7 | TRBV15 | TGTGCCACCAGCAGAGGGGTGGGGGGACTCTACGAGCAGTACTTC | CATSRGVGGLYEQYF
many | - | TRBJ1-5 | TRBV2 | TGTGCCAGCAACCGGGCCCCTTCGCAGCCCCAGCATTTT | CASNRAPSQPQHF
medium-sized | TRBD1 | TRBJ1-4 | TRBV9 | TGTGCCAGCAACTCAGGGGGCTGGAGTGAAAAACTGTTTTTT | CASNSGGWSEKLFF
many | TRBD2 | TRBJ2-5 | TRBV7-2 | TGTGCCAGCAGCTTTCAGTGGGCGGGAGAAGAGACCCAGTACTTC | CASSFQWAGEETQYF
- | TRBD2 | TRBJ2-3 | TRBV18 | TGTGCCAGCTCACGCGGGACTAGCGGGGATACGCAGTATTTT | CASSRGTSGDTQYF
many | - | TRBJ1-4 | TRBV11-2 | TGTGCCAGCAGCGGACAGACCACAACTAATGAAAAACTGTTTTTT | CASSGQTTTNEKLFF
- | TRBD1 | TRBJ1-4 | TRBV7-9 | TGTGCCAGCAGCTTAACGGACAGGGGCGAAAATGAAAAACTGTTTTTT | CASSLTDRGENEKLFF
many | - | TRBJ2-1 | TRBV11-3 | TGTGCCAGCAGCTTAGAAGTCGGGGTTGGGACCTACAATGAGCAGTTCTTC | CASSLEVGVGTYNEQFF